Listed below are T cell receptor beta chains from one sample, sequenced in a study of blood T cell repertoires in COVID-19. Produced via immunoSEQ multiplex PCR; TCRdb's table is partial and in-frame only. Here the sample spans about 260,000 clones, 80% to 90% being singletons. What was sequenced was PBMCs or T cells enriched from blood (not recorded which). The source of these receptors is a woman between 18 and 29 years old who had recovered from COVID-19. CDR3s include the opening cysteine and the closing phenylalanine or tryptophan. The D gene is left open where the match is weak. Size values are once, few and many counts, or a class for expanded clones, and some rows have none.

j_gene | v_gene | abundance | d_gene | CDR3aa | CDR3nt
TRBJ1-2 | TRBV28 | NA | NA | CASISEVGVLYGYTF | TGTGCCAGCATTTCCGAAGTAGGGGTCCTCTATGGCTACACCTTC
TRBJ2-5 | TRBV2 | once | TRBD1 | CASSTGTGGFQETQYF | TGTGCCAGCAGTACCGGGACAGGGGGCTTCCAAGAGACCCAGTACTTC
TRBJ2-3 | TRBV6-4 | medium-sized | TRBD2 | CASSDSAGGSTDTQYF | TGTGCCAGCAGTGACTCTGCGGGGGGTTCTACAGATACGCAGTATTTT
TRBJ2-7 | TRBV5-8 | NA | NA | CASSLPGTYEQYF | TGTGCCAGCAGCTTGCCAGGGACCTACGAGCAGTACTTC
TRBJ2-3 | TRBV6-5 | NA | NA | CASSLMAKAADTQYF | TGTGCCAGCAGTTTAATGGCCAAAGCGGCAGATACGCAGTATTTT
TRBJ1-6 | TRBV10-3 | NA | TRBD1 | CAVRGPGRNSPLHF | TGTGCCGTCAGGGGGCCAGGGAGGAATTCACCCCTCCACTTT
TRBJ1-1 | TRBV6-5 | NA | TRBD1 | CASSPRTGAGTEAFF | TGTGCCAGCAGTCCTAGGACAGGGGCGGGCACTGAAGCTTTCTTT
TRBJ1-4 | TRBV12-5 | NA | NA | CASVSTNEKLFF | TGTGCTAGCGTCTCAACTAATGAAAAACTGTTTTTT
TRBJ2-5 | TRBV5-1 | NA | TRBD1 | CASSPSVDRGRETQYF | TGCGCCAGCAGCCCATCGGTGGACAGGGGGCGAGAGACCCAGTACTTC
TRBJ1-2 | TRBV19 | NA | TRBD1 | CASSIVQGADGYTF | TGTGCCAGTAGTATAGTACAGGGGGCGGATGGCTACACCTTC
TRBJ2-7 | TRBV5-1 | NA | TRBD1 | CASSLFGQGAFEQYF | TGCGCCAGCAGCTTGTTCGGACAGGGGGCATTCGAGCAGTACTTC
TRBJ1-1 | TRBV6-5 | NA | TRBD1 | CASLGTGVGYTEAFF | TGTGCCAGCCTCGGGACAGGGGTAGGGTACACTGAAGCTTTCTTT
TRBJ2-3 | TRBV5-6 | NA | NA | CASSSRDSYTDTQYF | TGTGCCAGCAGCTCCCGGGACTCCTACACAGATACGCAGTATTTT